The clone carrying this T cell receptor beta chain was observed a few times. The antigen remains undetermined. This entry belongs to a study of Graves' ophthalmopathy and Graves' hyperthyroidism. Study-wide findings and caveats: In blood, most expanded thyroid clonotypes above 0.001 frequency were also detected.

The CDR3 contains 15 residues. V gave up 8 bases and J gave up 6 bases, with 22 bases separating them. CDR1 is SEHNR, CDR2 FQNEAQ, per germline (reference sequence). Donors with ophthalmopathy: moderate-to-severe activity, CAS ≥3, NOSPECS ≥4, duration under 3 months. Researchers turned away patients with other autoimmune diseases, uncontrolled infections, pregnancy or lactation. Amplifying from RNA transcripts, the study obtained TCR beta CDR3 regions. First-round RT-PCR relied on HTBI primers, and a second-round multiplex PCR came next. One entry per CDR3 protein results from TCRdb running MiXCR on the multiplex PCR reads. The data hold hundreds of thousands of distinct CDR3 sequences, with roughly 39% observed a single time.

This sequence joins TRBV7-9 and TRBJ1-2, with D perhaps TRBD1 (5 bases). The sample consisted of peripheral blood. The sequence came from an adult man with Graves' ophthalmopathy. CDR3 amino acids: CASSPPSVWGHGYTF. The DNA for the CDR3 is TGTGCCAGCTCACCACCCTCAGTCTGGGGACATGGCTACACCTTC.